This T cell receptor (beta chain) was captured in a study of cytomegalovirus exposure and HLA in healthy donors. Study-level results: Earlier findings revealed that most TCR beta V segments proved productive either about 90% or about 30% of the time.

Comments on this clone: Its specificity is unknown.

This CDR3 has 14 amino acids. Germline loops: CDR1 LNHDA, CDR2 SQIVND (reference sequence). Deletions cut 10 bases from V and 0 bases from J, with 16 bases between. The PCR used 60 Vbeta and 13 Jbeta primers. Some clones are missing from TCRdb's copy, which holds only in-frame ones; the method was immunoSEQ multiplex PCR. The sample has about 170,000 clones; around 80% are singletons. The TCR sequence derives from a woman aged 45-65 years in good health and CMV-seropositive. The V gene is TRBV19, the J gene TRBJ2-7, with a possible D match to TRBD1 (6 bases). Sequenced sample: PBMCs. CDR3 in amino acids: CATSWDTNSYEQYF. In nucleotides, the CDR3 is TGTGCCACTTCGTGGGACACGAACTCCTACGAGCAGTACTTC. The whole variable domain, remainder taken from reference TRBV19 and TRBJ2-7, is DGGITQSPKYLFRKEGQNVTLSCEQNLNHDAMYWYRQDPGQGLRLIYYSQIVNDFQKGDIAEGYSVSREKKESFPLTVTSAQKNPTAFYLCATSWDTNSYEQYFGPGTRLTVT.